This T cell receptor (beta chain) derives from a study of T cells in localized non-small cell lung cancer. Clones were sequenced by immunoSEQ multiplex PCR, and TCRdb holds only the in-frame ones, with some missing. The repertoire holds tens of thousands of clones, with around 90% as singletons. With respect to this clone: Its antigen is not known.

This CDR3 comprises 17 residues. Germline V gene data show CDR1 as SGHAT and CDR2 as FQDESV (reference sequence). J lost 2 bases, V lost 3 bases, and 9 bases had no gene match. Study results and limitations: Adjacent lung was found to contain a median roughly 50 of the top 100 tumor clones. Sequencing covered just one tumor region, so heterogeneity cannot be ruled out. Uninvolved adjacent lung had higher T cell clonality than tumor and all other tissues. The study linked higher blood T cell density to longer overall survival.

Sequencing was performed on peripheral blood, taken before any cancer treatment. This receptor was obtained from a female donor of 60 years or more with stage II squamous cell lung carcinoma. The V call is TRBV11-1, the J call TRBJ2-7; 11 bases map to TRBD2. The CDR3: CASSLALGLADPYEQYF. The CDR3 DNA sequence: TGTGCCAGCAGCTTGGCCCTGGGACTAGCGGACCCCTACGAGCAGTACTTC.